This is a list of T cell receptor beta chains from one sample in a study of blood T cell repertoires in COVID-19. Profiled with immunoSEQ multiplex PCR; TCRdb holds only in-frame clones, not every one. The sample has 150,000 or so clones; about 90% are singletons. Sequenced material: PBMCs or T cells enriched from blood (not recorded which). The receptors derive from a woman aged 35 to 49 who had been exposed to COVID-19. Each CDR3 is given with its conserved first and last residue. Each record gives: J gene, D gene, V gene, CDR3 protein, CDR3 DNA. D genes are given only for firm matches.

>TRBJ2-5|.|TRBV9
CASSVETNQETQYF
TGTGCCAGCAGCGTAGAGACTAATCAAGAGACCCAGTACTTC
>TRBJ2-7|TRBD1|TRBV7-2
CASSIRPQGVSYEQYF
TGTGCCAGCAGTATCCGACCTCAGGGGGTCTCCTACGAGCAGTACTTC
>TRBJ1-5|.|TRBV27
CASSLWSYSNQPQHF
TGTGCCAGCAGTCTCTGGAGCTATAGCAATCAGCCCCAGCATTTT
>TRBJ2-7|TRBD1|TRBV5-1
CASSRDRGTHEQYF
TGCGCCAGCAGTAGGGACAGGGGTACCCACGAGCAGTACTTC